One sample yielded the 18 T cell receptor beta chains listed below, sequenced in a study of shared clonotypes between healthy human individuals. Generated by immunoSEQ multiplex PCR, the TCRdb table keeps only in-frame clones and is missing some. The data hold roughly 110,000 clones, with more than 65% observed a single time. What was sequenced was memory CD8+ T cells sorted from blood. The subset here: CD45RO+ cells pooled with CCR7-negative TemRA cells. These receptors all stem from a woman aged 25-40 years in good health.

The chain couples TRBV7-2 to TRBJ2-7, with 12 bases identical to TRBD2. V dropped 5 bases and J dropped 7; count of bases not matched to a gene: 18. The CDR3 spans 18 residues. Germline V gene lookup returns CDR1 SGHTA and CDR2 FQGNSA. The CDR3 reads CASSPRPGTSGSPGEQYF. The CDR3 nucleotides read TGTGCCAGCAGCCCCCGTCCCGGGACTAGCGGGTCGCCGGGAGAGCAGTACTTC. The whole variable domain, remainder taken from reference TRBV7-2 and TRBJ2-7, is GAGVSQSPSNKVTEKGKDVELRCDPISGHTALYWYRQSLGQGLEFLIYFQGNSAPDKSGLPSDRFSAERTGGSVSTLTIQRTQQEDSAVYLCASSPRPGTSGSPGEQYFGPGTRLTVT.

The chain carries TRBV6-4 and TRBJ2-2, with TRBD2 identical over 8 bases. Germline V gene lookup returns CDR1 MRHNA and CDR2 SNTAGT. The CDR3 loop spans 15 amino acids. V shed 11 bases, J shed 4 bases, and the junction held 12 bases outside the gene matches. The CDR3 is CALPPGLGSTGELFF. As DNA, the CDR3 is TGTGCCCTACCCCCGGGACTAGGGAGCACCGGGGAGCTGTTTTTT.

The rearrangement uses TRBV11-2 and TRBJ2-1, with 7 bases aligning to TRBD2. This CDR3 has 15 residues. Germline assignment: CDR1 SGHAT and CDR2 FQNNGV. Trimming at V came to 1 base and at J to 5 bases, leaving 5 bases not matched to a gene. CDR3 nucleotide sequence: TGTGCCAGCAGCTTAGTCGGGAGGAAGAACAATGAGCAGTTCTTC. Translated: CASSLVGRKNNEQFF.

This clone was observed many times. The rearrangement links TRBV25-1 to TRBJ2-3; 8 positions agree with TRBD2. Germline CDR1 and CDR2: MGHDK and SYGVNS. V lost 3 bases to trimming and J lost 6 bases; unmatched junction nucleotides: 8. This CDR3 has 15 amino acids. CDR3 in amino acids: CASSESIAGPDTQYF. CDR3 DNA sequence: TGTGCCAGCAGTGAGTCTATAGCGGGACCCGATACGCAGTATTTT.

The gene calls are TRBV27 and TRBJ1-3; 8 bases are shared with TRBD1. CDR1 is MNHEY, CDR2 SMNVEV, per germline (reference sequence). V was pared by 6 bases and J by 7 bases, with 14 bases of the junction left unmatched. The CDR3 is made up of 16 amino acids. CDR3 sequence reads: CASSPRVGTGGNTIYF. DNA of the CDR3: TGTGCCAGCAGCCCCCGTGTTGGGACAGGAGGGAACACCATATATTTT.

This clone was counted many times. The chain joins TRBV5-4 to TRBJ2-2; 8 bases are a match to TRBD1. The CDR3 loop spans 16 amino acids. Per the germline V gene, CDR1 is SGHNT and CDR2 is YYREEE (reference sequence). Unmatched junction bases numbered 6, after V lost 4 bases and J lost 1 base. The CDR3 reads CASSAPDRGNTGELFF. CDR3 sequence (DNA): TGTGCCAGCAGCGCACCCGACAGGGGGAACACCGGGGAGCTGTTTTTT.

The chain joins TRBV7-6 to TRBJ2-3, with 9 positions matching TRBD2. J was trimmed by 1 base and V by 3 bases; bases with no gene match: 5. CDR1 is SGHVS, CDR2 FNYEAQ, per germline. The CDR3 runs 16 residues. The CDR3 region is CASSFLAGAGTDTQYF. The CDR3 bases are TGTGCCAGCAGCTTTTTAGCGGGAGCCGGCACAGATACGCAGTATTTT.

V usage is TRBV27 and J usage is TRBJ2-7, with D hard to call. The V gene's germline CDR1 is MNHEY and CDR2 SMNVEV (reference sequence). V lost 8 bases, J lost 0 bases, and 17 bases lay in between. CDR3 length: 15 residues. The CDR3 loop is CASGLWTKSSYEQYF. Written as DNA, the CDR3 is TGTGCCAGCGGGCTCTGGACGAAGAGCTCCTACGAGCAGTACTTC.

This clone was found a few times. The V call is TRBV2, the J call TRBJ1-1; 7 nucleotides agree with TRBD1. The V and J ends lost 0 bases and 10 bases, in that order; junction bases with no gene match: 5. Germline-derived CDR1 and CDR2 are SNHLY and FYNNEI. The CDR3 loop spans 13 amino acids. The chain's CDR3 is CASSEALQGGAFF. Here the CDR3 DNA reads TGTGCCAGCAGTGAAGCGCTTCAGGGGGGAGCTTTCTTT.

V usage is TRBV18 and J usage is TRBJ2-2, with 8 positions matching TRBD2. The CDR3 spans 16 residues. Per the germline V gene, CDR1 is KGHSH and CDR2 is LQKENI. Trimming removed 0 bases from V and 5 bases from J; junction bases left unmatched: 5. This chain's CDR3 is CASSPPGGRSTGELFF. CDR3 sequence (DNA): TGTGCCAGCTCACCACCGGGCGGGAGGTCGACCGGGGAGCTGTTTTTT. The whole variable domain, filled in from reference TRBV18 and TRBJ2-2, reads NAGVMQNPRHLVRRRGQEARLRCSPMKGHSHVYWYRQLPEEGLKFMVYLQKENIIDESGMPKERFSAEFPKEGPSILRIQQVVRGDSAAYFCASSPPGGRSTGELFFGEGSRLTVL.

This clone has only a few counts. The V gene is TRBV25-1, the J gene TRBJ2-1; possibly TRBD1 for D (6 bases). This CDR3 has 13 amino acids. The germline CDR1 and CDR2 sequences are MGHDK and SYGVNS. Trimming took 5 bases from V and 5 from J, leaving 10 bases between them. CDR3 protein: CASSWSGDNEQFF. CDR3 DNA: TGTGCCAGCAGTTGGTCAGGGGACAATGAGCAGTTCTTC.

The gene calls are TRBV14 and TRBJ2-7; TRBD2 might be the D (6 bases). CDR3 length equals 14 residues. The germline CDR1 and CDR2 sequences are SGHDN and FVKESK. With 6 bases removed from V and 3 bases from J, the gap between germline ends came to 15 bases. CDR3 in amino acids: CASRAGGSVYEQYF. Here the CDR3 DNA reads TGTGCCAGCAGAGCAGGAGGGAGCGTCTACGAGCAGTACTTC.

The rearrangement uses TRBV6-6 and TRBJ1-1; D unclear. Between the trimmed V and J ends, which lost 5 bases and 6 bases, there was a span of 10 bases. The CDR3 is 12 residues long. Germline V CDR1 and CDR2: MNHNY, SVGAGI (reference sequence). CDR3 bases: TGTGCCAGCAGTCCCCCTCGGGCTGAAGCTTTCTTT. Its translation: CASSPPRAEAFF.

The chain employs TRBV7-9 and TRBJ1-2; no firm D call. CDR1 is SEHNR and CDR2 is FQNEAQ in the germline V gene (reference sequence). CDR3 length equals 17 residues. The V and J ends lost 2 bases and 6 bases respectively, with 22 bases between them. CDR3 nucleotides: TGTGCCAGCAGCTTATTTCGAAGTGGCAGGCGGTGGAATGGCTACACCTTC. It translates to CASSLFRSGRRWNGYTF. The whole variable domain, remainder taken from reference TRBV7-9 and TRBJ1-2, is DTGVSQNPRHKITKRGQNVTFRCDPISEHNRLYWYRQTLGQGPEFLTYFQNEAQLEKSRLLSDRFSAERPKGSFSTLEIQRTEQGDSAMYLCASSLFRSGRRWNGYTFGSGTRLTVV.

The rearrangement joins TRBV13 to TRBJ2-7, with TRBD2 matching over 9 bases. Germline V gives CDR1 PRHDT, CDR2 FYEKMQ (reference sequence). The ends lost 0 bases at V and 2 bases at J; junction bases unmatched: 14. This CDR3 spans 19 amino acids. DNA of the CDR3: TGTGCCAGCAGCTTAGGCGGAGGCAAAAGGACTAGCGTACCCTACGAGCAGTACTTC. Translating gives CASSLGGGKRTSVPYEQYF.

V is TRBV6-1 and J is TRBJ2-2; 10 nucleotides line up with TRBD2. Germline-derived CDR1 and CDR2 are MNHNS and SASEGT. The CDR3 runs to 19 residues. Trimming cost V 4 bases and J 3 bases; bases outside gene matches: 14. The CDR3 sequence is CASSGKRLAGAKDTGELFF. The DNA of the CDR3 is TGTGCCAGCAGTGGTAAGCGGCTAGCGGGAGCTAAGGACACCGGGGAGCTGTTTTTT.

The chain combines TRBV6-1 with TRBJ1-2; D is unresolved. The length of the CDR3 is 13 residues. Germline CDR1 and CDR2: MNHNS and SASEGT. V was trimmed by 6 bases and J by 3 bases, leaving 11 bases between them. The CDR3 region has the DNA TGTGCCAGCAGGAAGGACGTCTACTATGGCTACACCTTC. Its protein is CASRKDVYYGYTF.

The chain combines TRBV5-4 with TRBJ2-3, with 10 nucleotides matching TRBD2. The CDR3 length is 18 residues. Germline V gene data show CDR1 as SGHNT and CDR2 as YYREEE (reference sequence). The V segment lost 1 base and the J segment 2 bases; nucleotides outside the gene matches: 10. CDR3 protein: CASSLYTLGTSVTDTQYF. The DNA for the CDR3 is TGTGCCAGCAGCTTGTATACTCTTGGGACTAGCGTCACAGATACGCAGTATTTT. Filled out from reference TRBV5-4 and TRBJ2-3, the complete variable domain reads ETGVTQSPTHLIKTRGQQVTLRCSSQSGHNTVSWYQQALGQGPQFIFQYYREEENGRGNFPPRFSGLQFPNYSSELNVNALELDDSALYLCASSLYTLGTSVTDTQYFGPGTRLTVL.